The present T cell receptor beta chain was sequenced within a study of blood T cells in healthy people across ages. The CDR3 totals 16 residues. Germline V lookup: CDR1 MNHEY, CDR2 SMNVEV (reference sequence). Trimming removed 4 bases from V and 5 bases from J; junction bases left unmatched: 9. Researchers isolated at least 6.5 million PBMCs per sample. Only a few counts were recorded for this clonotype. A sample-barcoded 5' primer and a J-beta primer mix were used in a second PCR of about 6 to 11 cycles. With 12 random nucleotides, a template-switch adaptor tagged each individual cDNA molecule. Each CDR3 protein is one row after TCRdb ran MiXCR on the 5' RACE reads. This table has over a million distinct CDR3 sequences, roughly 40% appearing once.

This receptor was identified in a woman aged 18-29 years in good health. V and J are TRBV27 and TRBJ2-1; 9 bases map to TRBD1. The material sequenced was blood. CDR3 sequence (DNA): TGTGCCAGCAGTTCAGAAACAGGGGGCGTCCACAATGAGCAGTTCTTC. Protein sequence: CASSSETGGVHNEQFF.